This T cell receptor (beta chain) was captured by sequencing in a study of T cell repertoires in cytomegalovirus infection. As for the study in general: Public TCR beta signatures marked donors with CMV infection and the matching HLA.

CDR3 size: 14 residues. Germline V gene data show CDR1 as SQVTM and CDR2 as ANQGSEA. V was pared by 7 bases and J by 6 bases, with 18 bases between. About this clonotype itself: The antigen is unknown.

TCRdb recomputed calls from the reads with MiXCR, one row per CDR3 protein. The top ten clones hold approximately 90% of a sample with more than 20,000 distinct CDR3 sequences, approximately 24% of them seen once. Study conclusions and caveats: What dominated the ex vivo response were HLA-C-restricted CMV-specific TCR beta clonotypes.

The sequence was collected from a human donor in good health (CMV status not recorded). Some clones in this sample may be carry-over from other donors' samples. The source material was CD8+ T cells from cultured PBMCs, sampled from culture after CMV antigen stimulation. The chain joins TRBV29-1 to TRBJ2-2; D could derive from TRBD1 or TRBD2 (5 bases each). CDR3 sequence reads: CSAQGYRGSGELFF. In nucleotides, the CDR3 is TGCAGCGCCCAAGGATACCGGGGCTCCGGGGAGCTGTTTTTT.